This T cell receptor (beta chain) was recorded in a study of blood T cell repertoires in COVID-19. Sequencing was performed with immunoSEQ multiplex PCR; in TCRdb, only in-frame clones are kept and a portion is missing. The table lists about 350,000 clones, roughly nine tenths of them singletons. V was trimmed by 0 bases and J by 2 bases, leaving 9 bases between them. The germline V gene encodes CDR1 SGHNT and CDR2 YYREEE (reference sequence). The CDR3 is made up of 15 amino acids. This chain uses TRBV5-4 with TRBJ2-1; possible D gene TRBD1, 5 bases. This receptor was obtained from a woman aged 30 to 39 who had recovered from COVID-19. Sequencing was carried out using PBMCs or T cells enriched from blood (not recorded which). This chain's CDR3 is CASSLVDRPYNEQFF. CDR3 sequence (DNA): TGTGCCAGCAGCTTGGTTGACAGACCCTACAATGAGCAGTTCTTC.